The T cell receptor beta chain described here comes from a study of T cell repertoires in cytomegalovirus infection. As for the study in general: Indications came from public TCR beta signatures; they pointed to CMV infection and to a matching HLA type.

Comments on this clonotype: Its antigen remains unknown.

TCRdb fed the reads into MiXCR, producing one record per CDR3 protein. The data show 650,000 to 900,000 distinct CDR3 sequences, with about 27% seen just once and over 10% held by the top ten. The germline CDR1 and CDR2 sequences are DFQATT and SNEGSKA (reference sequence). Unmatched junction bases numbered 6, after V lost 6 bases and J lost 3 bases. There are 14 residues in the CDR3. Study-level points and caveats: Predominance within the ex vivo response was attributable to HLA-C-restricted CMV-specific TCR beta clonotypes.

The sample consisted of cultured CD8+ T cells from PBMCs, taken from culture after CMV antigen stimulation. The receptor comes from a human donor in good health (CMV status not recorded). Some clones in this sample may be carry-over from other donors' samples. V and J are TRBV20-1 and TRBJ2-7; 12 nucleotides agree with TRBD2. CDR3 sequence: CSAILAGGFYEQYV. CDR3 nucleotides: TGCAGTGCCATACTAGCGGGGGGCTTCTACGAGCAGTACGTC.